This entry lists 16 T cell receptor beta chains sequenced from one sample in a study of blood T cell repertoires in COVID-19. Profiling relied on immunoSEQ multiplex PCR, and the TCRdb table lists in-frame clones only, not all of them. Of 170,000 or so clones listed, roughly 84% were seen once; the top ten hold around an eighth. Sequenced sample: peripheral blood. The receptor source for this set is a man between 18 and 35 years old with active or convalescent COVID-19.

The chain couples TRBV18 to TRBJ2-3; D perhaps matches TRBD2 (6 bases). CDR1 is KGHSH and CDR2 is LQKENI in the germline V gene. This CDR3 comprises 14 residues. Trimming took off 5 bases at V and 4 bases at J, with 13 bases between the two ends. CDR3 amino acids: CASSRGEVADTQYF. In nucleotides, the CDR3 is TGTGCCAGCTCAAGAGGGGAGGTGGCAGATACGCAGTATTTT.

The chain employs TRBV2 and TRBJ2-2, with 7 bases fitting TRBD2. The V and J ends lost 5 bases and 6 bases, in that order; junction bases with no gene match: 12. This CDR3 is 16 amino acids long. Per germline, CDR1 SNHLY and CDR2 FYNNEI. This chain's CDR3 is CASSRGLERSAGELFF. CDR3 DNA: TGTGCCAGCAGTCGAGGACTAGAAAGGAGCGCCGGGGAGCTGTTTTTT.

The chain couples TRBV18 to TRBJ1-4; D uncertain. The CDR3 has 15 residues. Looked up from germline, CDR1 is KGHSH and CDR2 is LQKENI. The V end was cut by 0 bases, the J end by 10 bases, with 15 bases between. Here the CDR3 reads CASSPPVDHLGKLFF. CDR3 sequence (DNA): TGTGCCAGCTCACCACCAGTCGATCATCTCGGAAAACTGTTTTTT.

This CDR3 reads CASSLGTLNVLTF. The CDR3 DNA sequence: TGTGCCAGCAGCCTCGGGACTCTAAACGTCCTGACTTTC. The V call is TRBV6-5, the J call TRBJ2-6; D might be TRBD2 (6 bases). Germline CDR1 and CDR2: MNHEY and SVGAGI. Trimming took off 6 bases at V and 10 bases at J, with 13 bases between the two ends. The CDR3 totals 13 residues.

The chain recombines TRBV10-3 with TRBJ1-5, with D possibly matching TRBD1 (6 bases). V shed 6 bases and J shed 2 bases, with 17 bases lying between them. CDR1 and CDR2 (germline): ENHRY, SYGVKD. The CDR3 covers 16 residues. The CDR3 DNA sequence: TGTGCCATCAGCAACGACAGGAATTGGGGCAATCAGCCCCAGCATTTT. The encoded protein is CAISNDRNWGNQPQHF.

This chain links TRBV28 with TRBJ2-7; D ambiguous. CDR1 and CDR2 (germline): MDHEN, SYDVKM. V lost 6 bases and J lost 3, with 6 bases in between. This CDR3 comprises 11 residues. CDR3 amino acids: CASSTSYEQYF. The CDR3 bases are TGTGCCAGCAGCACAAGCTACGAGCAGTACTTC.

Here the CDR3 reads CASSLVGRALAGVKETQYF. The CDR3 DNA reads TGTGCCAGCAGCTTAGTTGGGAGGGCACTAGCGGGAGTCAAGGAGACCCAGTACTTC. The chain carries TRBV7-2 and TRBJ2-5; 11 nucleotides align to TRBD2. V lost 1 base to trimming and J lost 5 bases; unmatched junction nucleotides: 15. The CDR3 has 19 amino acids. Germline assignment: CDR1 SGHTA and CDR2 FQGNSA. The full variable domain, with the rest looked up from reference TRBV7-2 and TRBJ2-5, is GAGVSQSPSNKVTEKGKDVELRCDPISGHTALYWYRQSLGQGLEFLIYFQGNSAPDKSGLPSDRFSAERTGGSVSTLTIQRTQQEDSAVYLCASSLVGRALAGVKETQYFGPGTRLLVL.

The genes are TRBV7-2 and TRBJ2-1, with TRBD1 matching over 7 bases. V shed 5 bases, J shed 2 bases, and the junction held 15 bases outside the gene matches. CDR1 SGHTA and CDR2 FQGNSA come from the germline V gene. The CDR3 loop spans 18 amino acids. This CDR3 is CASSPRGNRDRPYNEQFF. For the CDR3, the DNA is TGTGCCAGCAGCCCCAGAGGGAACCGGGACAGACCCTACAATGAGCAGTTCTTC. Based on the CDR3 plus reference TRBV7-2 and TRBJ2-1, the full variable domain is GAGVSQSPSNKVTEKGKDVELRCDPISGHTALYWYRQSLGQGLEFLIYFQGNSAPDKSGLPSDRFSAERTGGSVSTLTIQRTQQEDSAVYLCASSPRGNRDRPYNEQFFGPGTRLTVL.

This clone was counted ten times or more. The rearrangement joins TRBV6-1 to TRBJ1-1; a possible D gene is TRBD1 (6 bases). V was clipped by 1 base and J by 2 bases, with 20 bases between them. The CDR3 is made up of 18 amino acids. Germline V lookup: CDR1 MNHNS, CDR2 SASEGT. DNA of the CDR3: TGTGCCAGCAGTGAAGGTACATATTCCAGGGGTGGTAACACTGAAGCTTTCTTT. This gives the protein CASSEGTYSRGGNTEAFF.

The CDR3 reads CASSVFEGVSNYGYTF. In nucleotides, the CDR3 is TGTGCCAGCTCCGTTTTTGAAGGGGTTTCTAACTATGGCTACACCTTC. The chain employs TRBV18 and TRBJ1-2; perhaps TRBD1 as D (5 bases). V gave up 6 bases and J gave up 0 bases, with 17 bases separating them. This CDR3 region has 16 residues. Looked up from germline, CDR1 is KGHSH and CDR2 is LQKENI.

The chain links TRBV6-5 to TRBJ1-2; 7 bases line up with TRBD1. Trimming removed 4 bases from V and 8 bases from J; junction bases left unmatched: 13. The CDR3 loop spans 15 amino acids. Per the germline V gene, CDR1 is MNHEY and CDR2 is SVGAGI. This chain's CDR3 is CASSSLDRKGKGYTF. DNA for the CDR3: TGTGCCAGCAGTTCATTGGACAGGAAAGGAAAAGGCTACACCTTC.

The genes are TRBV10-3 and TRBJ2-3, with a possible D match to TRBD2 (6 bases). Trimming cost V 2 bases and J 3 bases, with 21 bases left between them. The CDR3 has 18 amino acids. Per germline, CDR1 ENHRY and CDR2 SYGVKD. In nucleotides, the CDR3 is TGTGCCATCAGTGAGAGGGAGGCTCAGACGGAAAAAACAGATACGCAGTATTTT. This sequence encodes CAISEREAQTEKTDTQYF.

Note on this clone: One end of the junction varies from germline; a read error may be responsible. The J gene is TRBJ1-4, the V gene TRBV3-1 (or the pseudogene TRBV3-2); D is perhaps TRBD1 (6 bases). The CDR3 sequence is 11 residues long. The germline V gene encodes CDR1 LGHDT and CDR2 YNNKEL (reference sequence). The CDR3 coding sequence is TGTGCCAGCAGCCACGGACAGACCTGTGTTTTT. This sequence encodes CASSHGQTCVF.

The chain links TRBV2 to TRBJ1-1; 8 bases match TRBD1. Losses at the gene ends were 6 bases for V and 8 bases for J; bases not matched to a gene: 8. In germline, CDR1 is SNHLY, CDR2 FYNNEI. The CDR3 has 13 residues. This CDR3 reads CASRQQGGVEAFF. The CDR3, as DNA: TGTGCCAGCAGGCAACAGGGGGGAGTGGAAGCTTTCTTT.

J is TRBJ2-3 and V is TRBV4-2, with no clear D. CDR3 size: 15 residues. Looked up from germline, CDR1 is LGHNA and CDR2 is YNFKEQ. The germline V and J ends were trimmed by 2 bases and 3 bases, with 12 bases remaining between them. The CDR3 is CASSQHIVSTDTQYF. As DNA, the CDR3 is TGTGCCAGCAGCCAACATATAGTATCAACAGATACGCAGTATTTT.

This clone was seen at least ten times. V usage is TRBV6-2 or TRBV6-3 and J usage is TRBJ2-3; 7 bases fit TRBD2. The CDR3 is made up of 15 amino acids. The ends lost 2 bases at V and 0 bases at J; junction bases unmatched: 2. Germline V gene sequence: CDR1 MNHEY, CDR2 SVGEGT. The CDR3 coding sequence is TGTGCCAGCAGTTACCTAGCGGCTAGCACAGATACGCAGTATTTT. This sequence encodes CASSYLAASTDTQYF.